This TCR beta chain was obtained from a study of cytomegalovirus exposure and HLA in healthy donors. General study findings and limits: Through in vitro validation, three CMV-associated chains were shown to be specific for CMV antigens. The study flagged some 170 TCR beta chains as cytomegalovirus-associated. For most TCR sequences rarity was the rule, although some public TCRs occurred in many donors.

The CDR3 is made up of 15 amino acids. With 5 bases clipped from V and 6 bases from J, the junction kept 5 bases outside the gene matches. Per the germline V gene, CDR1 is MNHEY and CDR2 is SMNVEV (reference sequence). Repertoires were generated with immunoSEQ multiplex PCR, while TCRdb's copy carries only in-frame clones and drops some. The sample lists 120,000 or so clones; 95% to 97% were seen once. The donors were in the approximately 110-subject validation cohort; that cohort was separate from the approximately 670-subject first cohort. About this clone itself: Its antigen is undetermined.

Sequencing was done on a sample of PBMCs. This chain links TRBV27 with TRBJ2-5; the match to TRBD2 covers 14 bases. The TCR originated in a man aged 18-30 years in good health and CMV-seronegative. The CDR3 DNA reads TGTGCCAGCAGTCCCGGGACTAGCGGGAGAAAGACCCAGTACTTC. Translating it yields CASSPGTSGRKTQYF.